This T cell receptor beta chain is from a study of technical replicates of blood from a few donors. The CDR3 covers 15 residues. CDR1 is MNHNS, CDR2 SASEGT, per germline. V lost 1 base and J lost 3; bases outside the gene matches: 5. This clone was picked up one time. Repertoires were generated with immunoSEQ multiplex PCR, while TCRdb's copy carries only in-frame clones and drops some. Of 60,000 to 90,000 clones listed, around 97% are singletons. The source is a human donor in good health. Sequencing was carried out using T cells isolated from PBMCs. The J gene is TRBJ2-7, the V gene TRBV6-1; TRBD1 aligns across 8 bases. This CDR3 is CASSEGTGPVYEQYF. CDR3 in DNA: TGTGCCAGCAGTGAAGGGACAGGGCCCGTCTACGAGCAGTACTTC.